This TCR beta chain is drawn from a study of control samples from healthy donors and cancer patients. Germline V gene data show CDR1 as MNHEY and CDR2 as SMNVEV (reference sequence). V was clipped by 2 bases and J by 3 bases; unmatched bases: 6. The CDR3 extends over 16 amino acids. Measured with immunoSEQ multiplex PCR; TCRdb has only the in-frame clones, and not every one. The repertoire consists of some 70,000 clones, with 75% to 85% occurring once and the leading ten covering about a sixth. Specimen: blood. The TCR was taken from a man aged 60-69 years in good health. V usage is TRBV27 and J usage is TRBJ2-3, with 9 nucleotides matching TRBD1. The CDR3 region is CASSLAPGQGTDTQYF. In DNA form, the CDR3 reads TGTGCCAGCAGTTTAGCCCCCGGACAGGGGACAGATACGCAGTATTTT.